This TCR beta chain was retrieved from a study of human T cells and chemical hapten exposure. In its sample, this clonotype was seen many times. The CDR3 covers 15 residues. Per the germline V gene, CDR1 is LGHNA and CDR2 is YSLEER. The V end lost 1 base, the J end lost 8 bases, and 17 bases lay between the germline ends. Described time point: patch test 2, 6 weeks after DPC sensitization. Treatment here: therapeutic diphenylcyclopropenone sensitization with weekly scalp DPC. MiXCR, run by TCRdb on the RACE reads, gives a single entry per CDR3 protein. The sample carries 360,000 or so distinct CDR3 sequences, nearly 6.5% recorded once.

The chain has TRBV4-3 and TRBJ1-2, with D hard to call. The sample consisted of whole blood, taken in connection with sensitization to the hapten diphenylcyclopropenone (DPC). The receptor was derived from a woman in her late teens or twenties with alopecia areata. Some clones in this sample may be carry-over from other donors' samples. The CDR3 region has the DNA TGCGCCAGCAGCCAAGTCGCCCCTTCTCTAAGGGGCTACACCTTC. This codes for CASSQVAPSLRGYTF.